The present T cell receptor (beta chain) was sequenced within a study of human T cells and chemical hapten exposure. Study at large: Skin on the upper inner arm, roughly 2 cm by roughly 2 cm in size, was sensitized with 2% DPC. In the roughly 24-week study, patients were dosed weekly with diphenylcyclopropenone on the scalp throughout.

As for time point: pre-sensitization, week 0. Treatment here: therapeutic diphenylcyclopropenone sensitization with weekly scalp DPC. Total RNA came from unfractionated whole blood. V shed 3 bases, J shed 9 bases, and the junction held 4 bases outside the gene matches. Germline V gene lookup returns CDR1 LGHNA and CDR2 YNFKEQ. The length of the CDR3 is 13 residues. Individual cDNA molecules in this library carried unique molecular identifiers. TCRdb fed the RACE reads into MiXCR, producing one record per CDR3 protein. Here the sample spans over 35,000 distinct CDR3 sequences, under 12% being singletons.

This TCR was sampled from a man aged 25-45 years with alopecia areata. Some clones in this sample may be carry-over from other donors' samples. The chain carries TRBV4-2 and TRBJ2-2, with 7 bases aligning to TRBD2. The source was whole blood, collected in connection with sensitization to the hapten diphenylcyclopropenone (DPC). DNA of the CDR3: TGTGCCAGCAGCCAGACTAGCTCACGGGAGCTGTTTTTT. Residues: CASSQTSSRELFF.